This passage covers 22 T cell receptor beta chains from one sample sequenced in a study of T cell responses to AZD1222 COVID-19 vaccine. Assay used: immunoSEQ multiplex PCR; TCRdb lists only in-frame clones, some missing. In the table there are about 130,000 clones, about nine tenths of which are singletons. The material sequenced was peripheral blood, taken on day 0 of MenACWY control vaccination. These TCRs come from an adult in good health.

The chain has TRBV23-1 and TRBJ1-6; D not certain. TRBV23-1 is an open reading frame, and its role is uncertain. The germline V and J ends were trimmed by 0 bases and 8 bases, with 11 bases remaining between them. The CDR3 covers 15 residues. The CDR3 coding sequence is TGCGCCAGCAGTCAATCGGTGCAGGCAGATTCACCCCTCCACTTT. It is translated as CASSQSVQADSPLHF.

The CDR3: CASSQAITAYMNTEAFF. The CDR3 DNA sequence: TGTGCCAGCAGCCAAGCGATTACAGCATACATGAACACTGAAGCTTTCTTT. The chain carries TRBV3-1 (or the pseudogene TRBV3-2) and TRBJ1-1; unclear D gene. Deletions cut 1 base from V and 0 bases from J, with 15 bases between. CDR1 and CDR2 from the germline V gene are LGHDT and YNNKEL (reference sequence). CDR3 size: 17 residues.

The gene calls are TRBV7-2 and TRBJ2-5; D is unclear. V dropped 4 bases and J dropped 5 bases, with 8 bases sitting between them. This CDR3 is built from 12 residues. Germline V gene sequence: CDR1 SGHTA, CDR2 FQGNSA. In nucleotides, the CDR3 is TGTGCCAGCAGCTATCCTGGGGAGACCCAGTACTTC. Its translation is CASSYPGETQYF.

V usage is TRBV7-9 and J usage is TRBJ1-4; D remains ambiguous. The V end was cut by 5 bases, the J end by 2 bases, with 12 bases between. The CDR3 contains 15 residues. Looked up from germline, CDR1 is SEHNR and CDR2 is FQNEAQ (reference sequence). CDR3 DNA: TGTGCCAGCAGCCCAGCGGACGGGACTAATGAAAAACTGTTTTTT. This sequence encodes CASSPADGTNEKLFF.

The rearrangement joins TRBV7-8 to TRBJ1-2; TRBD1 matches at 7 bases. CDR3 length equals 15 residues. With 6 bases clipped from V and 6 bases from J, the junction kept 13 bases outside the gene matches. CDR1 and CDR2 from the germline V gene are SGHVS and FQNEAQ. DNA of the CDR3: TGTGCCAGCAGACCGCCGGGACAGCTAGGGCATGGCTACACCTTC. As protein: CASRPPGQLGHGYTF.

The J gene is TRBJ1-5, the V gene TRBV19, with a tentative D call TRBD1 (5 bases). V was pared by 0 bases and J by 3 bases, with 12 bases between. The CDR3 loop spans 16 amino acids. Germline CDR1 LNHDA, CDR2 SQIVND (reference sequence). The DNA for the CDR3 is TGTGCCAGTAGTATAGATAAGGGACGGCTCAATCAGCCCCAGCATTTT. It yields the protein CASSIDKGRLNQPQHF.

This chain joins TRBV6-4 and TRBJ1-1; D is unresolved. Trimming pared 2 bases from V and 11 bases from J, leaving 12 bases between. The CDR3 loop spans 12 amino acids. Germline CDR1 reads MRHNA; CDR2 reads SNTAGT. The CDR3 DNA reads TGTGCCAGCAGTGACGCGGCAGGTCGGGCTTTCTTT. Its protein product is CASSDAAGRAFF.

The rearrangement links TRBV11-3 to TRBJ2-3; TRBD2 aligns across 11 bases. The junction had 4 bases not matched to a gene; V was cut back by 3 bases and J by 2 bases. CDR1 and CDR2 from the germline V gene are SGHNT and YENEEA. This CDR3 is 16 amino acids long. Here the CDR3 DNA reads TGTGCCAGCAGCTTGGGACTAGCGGCGTCCACAGATACGCAGTATTTT. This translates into CASSLGLAASTDTQYF. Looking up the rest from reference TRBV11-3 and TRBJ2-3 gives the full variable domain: EAGVVQSPRYKIIEKKQPVAFWCNPISGHNTLYWYLQNLGQGPELLIRYENEEAVDDSQLPKDRFSAERLKGVDSTLKIQPAELGDSAVYLCASSLGLAASTDTQYFGPGTRLTVL.

The CDR3 is CASSLQETQYF. The CDR3 nucleotides are TGTGCCAGCAGCCTCCAAGAGACCCAGTACTTC. The genes are TRBV5-4 and TRBJ2-5; the D is unclear. This CDR3 region has 11 residues. CDR1 SGHNT and CDR2 YYREEE come from the germline V gene (reference sequence). Trimming cost V 4 bases and J 1 base, with 2 bases left between them.

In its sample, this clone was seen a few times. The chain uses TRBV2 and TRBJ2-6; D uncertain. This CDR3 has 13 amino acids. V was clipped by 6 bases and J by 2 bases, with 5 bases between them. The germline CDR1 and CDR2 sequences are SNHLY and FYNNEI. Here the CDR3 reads CASSATGANVLTF. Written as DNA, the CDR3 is TGTGCCAGCAGCGCTACTGGGGCCAACGTCCTGACTTTC.

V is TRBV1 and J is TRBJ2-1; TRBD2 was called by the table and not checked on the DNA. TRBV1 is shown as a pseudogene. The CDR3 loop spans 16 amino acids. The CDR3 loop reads CTSTRIEREGVNEQFF. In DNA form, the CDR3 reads TGCACCAGCACCCGTATAGAGCGGGAGGGTGTCAATGAGCAGTTCTTC.

For the CDR3, the DNA is TGTGCCAGCAGCCCTACCCCTGGCGCAACTAATGAAAAACTGTTTTTT. Its translation: CASSPTPGATNEKLFF. The genes are TRBV28 and TRBJ1-4; D ambiguous. V lost 6 bases and J lost 0, with 14 bases in between. The CDR3 runs to 16 residues. From germline, CDR1 is MDHEN and CDR2 SYDVKM.

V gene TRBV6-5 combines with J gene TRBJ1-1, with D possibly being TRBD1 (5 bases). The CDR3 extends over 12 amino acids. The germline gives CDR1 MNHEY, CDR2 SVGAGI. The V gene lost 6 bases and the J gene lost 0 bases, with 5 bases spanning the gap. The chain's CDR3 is CASRGLNTEAFF. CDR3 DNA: TGTGCCAGCAGGGGGCTGAACACTGAAGCTTTCTTT.

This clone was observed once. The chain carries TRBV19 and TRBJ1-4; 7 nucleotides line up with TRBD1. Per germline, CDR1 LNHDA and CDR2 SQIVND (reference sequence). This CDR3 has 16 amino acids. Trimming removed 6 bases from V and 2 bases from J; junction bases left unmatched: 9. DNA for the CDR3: TGTGCCAGTAGCCGAAACAGGGGATACACTAATGAAAAACTGTTTTTT. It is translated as CASSRNRGYTNEKLFF.

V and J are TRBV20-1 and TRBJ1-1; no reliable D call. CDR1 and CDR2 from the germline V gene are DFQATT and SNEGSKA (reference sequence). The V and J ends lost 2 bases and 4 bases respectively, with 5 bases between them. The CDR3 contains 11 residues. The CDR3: CSARQATEAFF. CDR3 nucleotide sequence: TGCAGTGCTAGACAAGCCACTGAAGCTTTCTTT.

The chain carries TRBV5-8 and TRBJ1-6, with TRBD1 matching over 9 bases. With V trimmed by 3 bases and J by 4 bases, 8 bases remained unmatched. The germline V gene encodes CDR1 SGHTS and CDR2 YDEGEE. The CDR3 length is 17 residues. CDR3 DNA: TGTGCCAGCAGCTCACCGGGACAGGGAATTTATAATTCACCCCTCCACTTT. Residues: CASSSPGQGIYNSPLHF. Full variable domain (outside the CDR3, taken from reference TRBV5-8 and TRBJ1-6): EAGVTQSPTHLIKTRGQQATLRCSPISGHTSVYWYQQALGLGLQFLLWYDEGEERNRGNFPPRFSGRQFPNYSSELNVNALELEDSALYLCASSSPGQGIYNSPLHFGNGTRLTVT.

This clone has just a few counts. DNA of the CDR3: TGTGCCAGCAGCGGCAATGATAATTGGAACACTGAAGCTTTCTTT. Translated, it gives CASSGNDNWNTEAFF. The V gene is TRBV5-6, the J gene TRBJ1-1, with D unresolved. The CDR3 is 15 residues long. Trimming removed 4 bases at V and 1 base at J, with 14 bases between. Germline-derived CDR1 and CDR2 are SGHDT and YYEEEE.

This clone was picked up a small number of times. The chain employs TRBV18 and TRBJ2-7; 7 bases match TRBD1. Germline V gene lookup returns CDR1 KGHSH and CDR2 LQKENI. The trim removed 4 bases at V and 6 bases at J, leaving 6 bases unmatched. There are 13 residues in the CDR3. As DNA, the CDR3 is TGTGCCAGCTCACGACAGGGCGGGTCCGAGCAGTACTTC. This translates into CASSRQGGSEQYF.

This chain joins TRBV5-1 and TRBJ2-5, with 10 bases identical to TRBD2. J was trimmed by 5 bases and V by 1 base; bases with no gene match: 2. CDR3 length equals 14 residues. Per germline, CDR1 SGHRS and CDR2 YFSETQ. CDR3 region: CASSLQAGGETQYF. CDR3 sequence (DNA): TGCGCCAGCAGCTTGCAAGCGGGGGGGGAGACCCAGTACTTC. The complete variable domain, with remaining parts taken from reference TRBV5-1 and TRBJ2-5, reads KAGVTQTPRYLIKTRGQQVTLSCSPISGHRSVSWYQQTPGQGLQFLFEYFSETQRNKGNFPGRFSGRQFSNSRSEMNVSTLELGDSALYLCASSLQAGGETQYFGPGTRLLVL.

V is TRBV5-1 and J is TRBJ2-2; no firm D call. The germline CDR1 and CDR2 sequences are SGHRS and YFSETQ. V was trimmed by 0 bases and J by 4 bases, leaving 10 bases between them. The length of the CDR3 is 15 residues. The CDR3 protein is CASSLGQSGTGELFF. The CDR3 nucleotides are TGCGCCAGCAGCTTGGGGCAGTCGGGCACCGGGGAGCTGTTTTTT.

CDR3 in amino acids: CSASRQGVSNQPQHF. CDR3 in DNA: TGCAGTGCAAGTAGACAGGGGGTAAGCAATCAGCCCCAGCATTTT. J is TRBJ1-5 and V is TRBV20-1, with 9 nucleotides matching TRBD1. CDR1 DFQATT and CDR2 SNEGSKA come from the germline V gene (reference sequence). The J segment lost 1 base and the V segment lost 6 bases, leaving 7 bases of the junction unmatched. The CDR3 sequence is 15 residues long.

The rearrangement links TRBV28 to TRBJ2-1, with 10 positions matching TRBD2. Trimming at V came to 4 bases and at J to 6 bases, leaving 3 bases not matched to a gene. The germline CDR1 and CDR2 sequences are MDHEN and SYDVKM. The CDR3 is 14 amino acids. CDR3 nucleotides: TGTGCCAGCAGTTGGACTAGCGGCCCCAATGAGCAGTTCTTC. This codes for CASSWTSGPNEQFF.